What follows are 27 T cell receptor beta chains derived from one specimen sequenced in a study of cytomegalovirus exposure and HLA in healthy donors (dated by TCRdb to between 2016 and 2019). The library was obtained by the immunoSEQ multiplex PCR assay. The multiplex PCR relied on a mix of 60 forward primers for TCR Vbeta segments and 13 reverse primers for TCR Jbeta segments. TCRdb holds this immuneACCESS table with in-frame rearrangements only. Some clones are missing; in checked studies, unresolved V genes explain under half, and the rest has no known cause. In this sample the table shows 150,000 to 200,000 clones, roughly 80% of which occur a single time. The ten top clones hold around 11% of the sample. Sequenced material: PBMCs. These receptor sequences come from a man between 18 and 29 years old in good health and CMV-seropositive.

This clone was seen once. J is TRBJ2-1 and V is TRBV6-5; D uncertain. This CDR3 comprises 12 residues. V was clipped by 5 bases and J by 8 bases, with 10 bases between them. CDR1 and CDR2 from the germline V gene are MNHEY and SVGAGI. CDR3 DNA sequence: TGTGCCAGCAGTGCACCAACTGATGAGCAGTTCTTC. This sequence encodes CASSAPTDEQFF.

J is TRBJ2-7 and V is TRBV10-3; 13 bases fit TRBD2. The junction had 4 bases not matched to a gene; V was cut back by 3 bases and J by 5 bases. CDR3 length equals 15 residues. Germline CDR1 and CDR2: ENHRY and SYGVKD. The CDR3 region is CAISDPGTSGNEQYF. CDR3 nucleotide sequence: TGTGCCATCAGTGACCCCGGGACTAGCGGGAACGAGCAGTACTTC.

The chain combines TRBV5-1 with TRBJ2-1, with D possibly matching TRBD1 (5 bases). This CDR3 has 14 residues. Looked up from germline, CDR1 is SGHRS and CDR2 is YFSETQ. The V and J ends lost 6 bases and 0 bases respectively, with 10 bases between them. The CDR3 bases are TGCGCCAGCAAGACGGACAACTCCTACAATGAGCAGTTCTTC. Translating gives CASKTDNSYNEQFF.

This chain joins TRBV10-2 and TRBJ2-7; the D gene is possibly TRBD1 (5 bases). Deletions cut 6 bases from V and 3 bases from J, with 12 bases between. Germline-derived CDR1 and CDR2 are WSHSY and SAAADI. This CDR3 is built from 13 residues. The CDR3: CASRVSGYYEQYF. The CDR3 region has the DNA TGCGCCAGCAGAGTCTCAGGGTACTACGAGCAGTACTTC.

CDR3 protein: CASSLAGAGGSYEQYF. Written as DNA, the CDR3 is TGTGCCAGCAGCTTGGCAGGGGCAGGGGGCTCGTACGAGCAGTACTTC. The chain combines TRBV5-4 with TRBJ2-5, with 8 nucleotides matching TRBD1. TRBJ2-7 explains the end of the DNA better; the J call may be wrong. Germline-derived CDR1 and CDR2 are SGHNT and YYREEE (reference sequence). This CDR3 spans 16 amino acids.

The rearrangement links TRBV4-2 to TRBJ2-3; D possibly corresponds to TRBD1 (5 bases). The germline V and J ends were trimmed by 1 base and 6 bases, with 20 bases remaining between them. There are 17 residues in the CDR3. Germline V gene data show CDR1 as LGHNA and CDR2 as YNFKEQ. The CDR3 sequence: CASSQGTTFGLSDTQYF. In nucleotides, the CDR3 is TGTGCCAGCAGCCAAGGGACAACCTTCGGGCTTTCGGATACGCAGTATTTT.

The genes are TRBV2 and TRBJ2-5; D is possibly TRBD2 (6 bases). V lost 4 bases and J lost 5, with 8 bases in between. CDR1 SNHLY and CDR2 FYNNEI come from the germline V gene. The CDR3 loop spans 12 amino acids. The CDR3 coding sequence is TGTGCCAGCAGTGGGGGGGAGGAGACCCAGTACTTC. Protein product: CASSGGEETQYF.

The chain recombines TRBV5-4 with TRBJ2-7; 10 bases are shared with TRBD1. V trimming: 0 bases; J trimming: 2 bases; junction bases outside the gene matches: 5. This CDR3 contains 16 residues. Germline V gene sequence: CDR1 SGHNT, CDR2 YYREEE (reference sequence). The CDR3 DNA sequence: TGTGCCAGCAGCTTGGGTGGGACAGGGGTTCCCTACGAGCAGTACTTC. Protein sequence: CASSLGGTGVPYEQYF. The entire variable domain, with the rest obtained from reference TRBV5-4 and TRBJ2-7, is as follows: ETGVTQSPTHLIKTRGQQVTLRCSSQSGHNTVSWYQQALGQGPQFIFQYYREEENGRGNFPPRFSGLQFPNYSSELNVNALELDDSALYLCASSLGGTGVPYEQYFGPGTRLTVT.

This chain joins TRBV7-9 and TRBJ1-6; tentative D call: TRBD1 (6 bases). Germline CDR1 reads SEHNR; CDR2 reads FQNEAQ (reference sequence). Trimming removed 10 bases at V and 5 bases at J, with 15 bases between. The CDR3 has 14 amino acids. The CDR3: CATTGSSHNSPLHF. The CDR3 DNA is TGTGCCACGACAGGATCTAGTCATAATTCACCCCTCCACTTT.

This rearrangement joins TRBV2 to TRBJ2-1; D is ambiguous. The CDR3 covers 13 residues. V lost 2 bases to trimming and J lost 5 bases, with 7 bases between them. Looked up from germline, CDR1 is SNHLY and CDR2 is FYNNEI. The CDR3 DNA reads as TGTGCCAGCAGTGAATCTCTAAACAATGAGCAGTTCTTC. This encodes CASSESLNNEQFF.

This clone was recorded a few times. The CDR3 protein is CASSATSGSTDTQYF. Here the CDR3 DNA reads TGTGCCAGCAGTGCTACTAGCGGGAGCACAGATACGCAGTATTTT. This chain uses TRBV6-4 with TRBJ2-3, with 9 bases identical to TRBD2. This CDR3 region has 15 residues. From germline, CDR1 is MRHNA and CDR2 SNTAGT. The V and J ends lost 4 bases and 0 bases, in that order; junction bases with no gene match: 2.

J is TRBJ2-1 and V is TRBV5-1, with TRBD1 as a possible D gene (6 bases). The CDR3 loop spans 16 amino acids. Germline V gene sequence: CDR1 SGHRS, CDR2 YFSETQ. The V end lost 0 bases, the J end lost 1 base, and 11 bases lay between the germline ends. The DNA for the CDR3 is TGCGCCAGCAGCTTGGGGGCAGGGGAGTCCTACAATGAGCAGTTCTTC. As protein: CASSLGAGESYNEQFF.

This chain links TRBV11-1 with TRBJ2-5; 10 nucleotides agree with TRBD2. The CDR3 covers 16 residues. In germline, CDR1 is SGHAT, CDR2 FQDESV (reference sequence). V dropped 5 bases and J dropped 2; count of bases not matched to a gene: 8. This chain's CDR3 is CASSTGLALKQETQYF. The CDR3 nucleotides read TGTGCCAGCAGCACGGGACTAGCGTTGAAACAAGAGACCCAGTACTTC. Supplemented by reference TRBV11-1 and TRBJ2-5, the full variable domain reads EAEVAQSPRYKITEKSQAVAFWCDPISGHATLYWYRQILGQGPELLVQFQDESVVDDSQLPKDRFSAERLKGVDSTLKIQPAELGDSAMYLCASSTGLALKQETQYFGPGTRLLVL.

J is TRBJ2-7 and V is TRBV11-2; D is possibly TRBD2 (5 bases). V was pared by 1 base and J by 0 bases, with 13 bases between. The CDR3 loop spans 16 amino acids. Looked up from germline, CDR1 is SGHAT and CDR2 is FQNNGV. The CDR3 bases are TGTGCCAGCAGCTTAGTTGGACTCTCGACCTCCTACGAGCAGTACTTC. Protein product: CASSLVGLSTSYEQYF.

The chain has TRBV6-5 and TRBJ1-5; D is unresolved. The germline V and J ends were trimmed by 6 bases and 4 bases, with 10 bases remaining between them. Germline CDR1 MNHEY, CDR2 SVGAGI. CDR3 size: 13 residues. Written as DNA, the CDR3 is TGTGCCAGCAGGCCCTATTTTAATCAGCCCCAGCATTTT. This encodes CASRPYFNQPQHF.

This chain links TRBV5-1 with TRBJ1-2; D perhaps matches TRBD1 (6 bases). Germline V CDR1 and CDR2: SGHRS, YFSETQ. The CDR3 extends over 15 amino acids. Trimming shortened V by 4 bases and J by 2 bases, and 15 bases separated the two germline ends. CDR3 sequence: CASSPGGRGNYGYTF. CDR3 DNA sequence: TGCGCCAGCAGCCCTGGAGGCAGGGGAAACTATGGCTACACCTTC. Drawing the rest from reference TRBV5-1 and TRBJ1-2, the complete variable domain is KAGVTQTPRYLIKTRGQQVTLSCSPISGHRSVSWYQQTPGQGLQFLFEYFSETQRNKGNFPGRFSGRQFSNSRSEMNVSTLELGDSALYLCASSPGGRGNYGYTFGSGTRLTVV.

This rearrangement joins TRBV7-9 to TRBJ2-1; tentative D call: TRBD2 (6 bases). Germline V CDR1 and CDR2: SEHNR, FQNEAQ (reference sequence). CDR3 size: 12 residues. V lost 0 bases, J lost 12 bases, and 9 bases lay in between. CDR3 residues: CASSLAEGAQFF. The DNA of the CDR3 is TGTGCCAGCAGCTTAGCGGAGGGCGCGCAGTTCTTC.

The genes are TRBV27 and TRBJ2-3, with 9 nucleotides matching TRBD2. Trimming removed 3 bases from V and 6 bases from J; junction bases left unmatched: 4. Germline lookup yields CDR1 MNHEY and CDR2 SMNVEV (reference sequence). CDR3 size: 14 residues. CDR3 residues: CASSFSGSVDTQYF. The CDR3, as DNA: TGTGCCAGCAGTTTTAGCGGGAGTGTGGATACGCAGTATTTT.

The V call is TRBV2, the J call TRBJ2-3, with D uncertain. V shed 4 bases and J shed 4 bases, with 9 bases lying between them. Germline V gene sequence: CDR1 SNHLY, CDR2 FYNNEI. This CDR3 comprises 13 residues. The CDR3 DNA follows: TGTGCCAGCAGTGGTAATTTAGCAGATACGCAGTATTTT. Its protein product is CASSGNLADTQYF.

The rearrangement links TRBV27 to TRBJ2-3, with D maybe TRBD1 (6 bases). The V end lost 2 bases, the J end lost 2 bases, and 20 bases lay between the germline ends. Germline-derived CDR1 and CDR2 are MNHEY and SMNVEV (reference sequence). The CDR3 sequence is 18 residues long. CDR3 DNA: TGTGCCAGCAGTTTACTGGCAGGGGTCCCACAAATCACAGATACGCAGTATTTT. As protein: CASSLLAGVPQITDTQYF.

The rearrangement links TRBV27 to TRBJ2-7, with 8 bases fitting TRBD2. Germline V gene lookup returns CDR1 MNHEY and CDR2 SMNVEV (reference sequence). CDR3 size: 14 residues. V was pared by 5 bases and J by 4 bases, with 7 bases of the junction left unmatched. CDR3 protein: CASSLSGSEYEQYF. The CDR3 DNA follows: TGTGCCAGCAGTCTAAGCGGGAGCGAGTACGAGCAGTACTTC.

V is TRBV19 and J is TRBJ2-7; TRBD2 matches 8 bases. With 8 bases clipped from V and 4 bases from J, the junction kept 16 bases outside the gene matches. Germline V gives CDR1 LNHDA, CDR2 SQIVND (reference sequence). CDR3 length equals 16 residues. CDR3 region: CASRRNSGKDGYEQYF. DNA of the CDR3: TGTGCCAGTCGACGTAATAGCGGGAAGGACGGGTACGAGCAGTACTTC.

V usage is TRBV21-1 and J usage is TRBJ2-7; the table's D call, TRBD2, was not checked against the DNA. TRBV21-1 is reported as a pseudogene. The CDR3 length is 14 residues. The CDR3 DNA reads TGTGCCAGCAGTCCTGGGGGGAGCTCCTACGAGCAGTACTTC. This encodes CASSPGGSSYEQYF.

The chain combines TRBV7-3 with TRBJ1-2, with TRBD1 matching over 7 bases. Germline-derived CDR1 and CDR2 are SGHTA and FQGTGA. The J segment lost 8 bases and the V segment lost 4 bases, leaving 7 bases of the junction unmatched. This CDR3 is built from 13 residues. CDR3 sequence (DNA): TGTGCCAGCAGCTCCACCGGGACAGAAGGCTACACCTTC. This codes for CASSSTGTEGYTF.

V usage is TRBV28 and J usage is TRBJ2-7, with 9 nucleotides matching TRBD1. The V gene's germline CDR1 is MDHEN and CDR2 SYDVKM. Trimming took 7 bases from V and 9 from J; bases not matched to a gene: 10. CDR3 length equals 13 residues. The CDR3 DNA reads as TGTGCCAGCAATTTCCGGGACAGGGAGGGGCAGTACTTC. Residues: CASNFRDREGQYF.

This clone appeared a single time. V is TRBV28 and J is TRBJ2-5, with a weak D call TRBD2 (6 bases). Between the trimmed V and J ends, which lost 3 bases and 1 base, there was a span of 18 bases. CDR3 length: 17 amino acids. The germline V gene encodes CDR1 MDHEN and CDR2 SYDVKM. The CDR3 is CASSLSGTLGIQETQYF. In DNA, the CDR3 is TGTGCCAGCAGTTTGAGTGGGACTCTCGGTATCCAAGAGACCCAGTACTTC.

V gene TRBV25-1 combines with J gene TRBJ2-3; tentative D call: TRBD2 (5 bases). This CDR3 comprises 16 residues. Germline loops: CDR1 MGHDK, CDR2 SYGVNS. The germline V and J ends were trimmed by 3 bases and 1 base, with 14 bases remaining between them. The CDR3 DNA is TGTGCCAGCAGTGACGGCAAGATGGGAGGCACAGATACGCAGTATTTT. Its translation: CASSDGKMGGTDTQYF. Together with reference TRBV25-1 and TRBJ2-3, the CDR3 gives the full variable domain: EADIYQTPRYLVIGTGKKITLECSQTMGHDKMYWYQQDPGMELHLIHYSYGVNSTEKGDLSSESTVSRIRTEHFPLTLESARPSHTSQYLCASSDGKMGGTDTQYFGPGTRLTVL.